This entry lists 27 T cell receptor beta chains sequenced from one sample in a study of regulatory T cells in long-lasting Graves disease. HTBI primers from iRepertoire and Arm-PCR of CDR3 regions yielded the TCR beta libraries. One entry per CDR3 protein, called by TCRdb with MiXCR from the multiplex PCR reads. The sample comprises about 500,000 distinct CDR3 sequences, roughly 17% of which are singletons, and roughly an eighth rests with the top ten. Specified time point: newly diagnosed GD, antithyroid drugs for less than 3 months. Scientists built the TCR library using RNA that was extracted from PBMCs. The same data also went into a second study, on T cells in Graves' hyperthyroidism and ophthalmopathy.

The sample consisted of peripheral blood mononuclear cells (PBMCs), taken at new diagnosis, from a patient treated with antithyroid drugs. These receptors were obtained from a man aged 35 to 55 with Graves disease.

This clonotype was observed at least ten times. CDR3 sequence: CASRRRGRTEQYF. CDR3 nucleotides: TGTGCCAGCAGACGCCGGGGCAGAACCGAGCAGTACTTC. The J gene is TRBJ2-7, the V gene TRBV12-3 or TRBV12-4; either TRBD1 or TRBD2 may supply D (5 bases each). The germline V and J ends were trimmed by 6 bases and 6 bases, with 15 bases remaining between them. The CDR3 loop spans 13 amino acids.

The chain joins TRBV28 to TRBJ2-1, with TRBD2 identical over 15 bases. Germline-derived CDR1 and CDR2 are MDHEN and SYDVKM. The CDR3 totals 16 residues. With V trimmed by 1 base and J by 13 bases, 8 bases remained unmatched. CDR3 loop: CASSLSRGLAGGVQFF. DNA of the CDR3: TGTGCCAGCAGTTTATCGAGAGGACTAGCGGGAGGGGTTCAGTTCTTC.

The CDR3 bases are TGTGCGAGGAATGGGGTAGGGACAGATACGCAGTATTTT. The encoded protein is CARNGVGTDTQYF. V and J are TRBV7-9 and TRBJ2-3; D is uncertain. The CDR3 is made up of 13 amino acids. Per germline, CDR1 SEHNR and CDR2 FQNEAQ (reference sequence). The full variable domain, its missing parts supplied by reference TRBV7-9 and TRBJ2-3, is DTGVSQNPRHKITKRGQNVTFRCDPISEHNRLYWYRQTLGQGPEFLTYFQNEAQLEKSRLLSDRFSAERPKGSFSTLEIQRTEQGDSAMYLCARNGVGTDTQYFGPGTRLTVL.

A few counts support this clonotype. The chain has TRBV7-9 and TRBJ2-7, with TRBD1 matching 7 bases. This CDR3 has 15 residues. CDR1 and CDR2 from the germline V gene are SEHNR and FQNEAQ (reference sequence). J lost 4 bases, V lost 5 bases, and 11 bases had no gene match. CDR3 in DNA: TGTGCCAGCAGCAGAGAGGGGACAGCGGCTTACGAGCAGTACTTC. This gives the protein CASSREGTAAYEQYF.

This clonotype was observed at least ten times. The chain combines TRBV12-3 or TRBV12-4 with TRBJ1-5; TRBD1 matches 8 bases. The V segment lost 6 bases and the J segment 7 bases; nucleotides outside the gene matches: 11. This CDR3 has 15 residues. The CDR3 spells CASSQGQGGGQPQHF. The DNA for the CDR3 is TGTGCCAGCAGCCAAGGACAGGGAGGGGGGCAGCCCCAGCATTTT.

This chain joins TRBV29-1 and TRBJ1-4; possibly TRBD1 for D (5 bases). Germline-derived CDR1 and CDR2 are SQVTM and ANQGSEA. V lost 5 bases and J lost 6, with 10 bases in between. This CDR3 is built from 12 residues. DNA for the CDR3: TGCAGCGTTACGGGGGGTGATGAAAAACTGTTTTTT. Translated: CSVTGGDEKLFF.

In this sample, this clonotype turned up a few times. This chain uses TRBV15 with TRBJ2-1; 8 nucleotides agree with TRBD2. The germline V gene encodes CDR1 LNHNV and CDR2 YYDKDF (reference sequence). This CDR3 has 17 residues. V lost 0 bases, J lost 5 bases, and 9 bases stayed unmatched. The CDR3 DNA reads TGTGCCACCAGCAGAGACGGTCCCGGGACTAGAAACAATGAGCAGTTCTTC. Its translation is CATSRDGPGTRNNEQFF.

This clonotype came up many times. V and J are TRBV30 and TRBJ2-1; either TRBD1 or TRBD2 may supply D (6 bases each). Germline V gene lookup returns CDR1 GTSNPN and CDR2 SVGIG (reference sequence). This CDR3 has 11 amino acids. The V end was cut by 5 bases, the J end by 13 bases, with 15 bases between. The CDR3 DNA sequence: TGTGCCTGGGCGGGACAATGGCAACAGTTCTTC. This gives the protein CAWAGQWQQFF. The full variable domain, in which reference TRBV30 and TRBJ2-1 provide the parts outside the CDR3, is SQTIHQWPATLVQPVGSPLSLECTVEGTSNPNLYWYRQAAGRGLQLLFYSVGIGQISSEVPQNLSASRPQDRQFILSSKKLLLSDSGFYLCAWAGQWQQFFGPGTRLTVL.

The chain combines TRBV7-2 with TRBJ2-4, with 11 bases aligning to TRBD2. The CDR3 is 18 amino acids. V was pared by 0 bases and J by 1 base, with 5 bases of the junction left unmatched. Germline V CDR1 and CDR2: SGHTA, FQGNSA. CDR3 bases: TGTGCCAGCAGCTTAGCCCTAGCGGGAGGTGTGGCCAAAAACATTCAGTACTTC. Its translation: CASSLALAGGVAKNIQYF.

This clonotype was picked up a small number of times. This rearrangement joins TRBV6-1 to TRBJ2-4; D assignment may be TRBD1 or TRBD2 (6 bases each). The DNA end lines up better with TRBJ2-7; the J call may be wrong. CDR3 length equals 12 residues. CDR1 and CDR2 (germline): MNHNS, SASEGT. CDR3 sequence (DNA): TGTGCCAGCAGCCCGAGGGGGGTCGAGCAGTACTTC. This gives the protein CASSPRGVEQYF.

In regard to this clonotype: Possible read error: a much larger clone is one base away. The chain uses TRBV7-2 and TRBJ2-7; 7 bases fit TRBD2. V was pared by 3 bases and J by 2 bases, with 7 bases of the junction left unmatched. The length of the CDR3 is 15 residues. In germline, CDR1 is SGHTA, CDR2 FQGNSA. CDR3 coding DNA: TGTGCCAGCAGCTTGGATCCAGCGGGGACCTACGAGCAGTACTTC. This gives the protein CASSLDPAGTYEQYF. The entire variable domain, with the rest obtained from reference TRBV7-2 and TRBJ2-7, is as follows: GAGVSQSPSNKVTEKGKDVELRCDPISGHTALYWYRQSLGQGLEFLIYFQGNSAPDKSGLPSDRFSAERTGGSVSTLTIQRTQQEDSAVYLCASSLDPAGTYEQYFGPGTRLTVT.

The chain links TRBV6-1 to TRBJ2-2; no clear D gene. The CDR3 runs 14 residues. V dropped 3 bases and J dropped 4 bases, with 9 bases sitting between them. Germline lookup yields CDR1 MNHNS and CDR2 SASEGT. CDR3 DNA: TGTGCCAGCAGTGACATTCCTATCACCGGGGAGCTGTTTTTT. Translated: CASSDIPITGELFF.

This clonotype was seen repeatedly, ten times or more. The rearrangement links TRBV5-5 to TRBJ2-3, with 12 positions matching TRBD2. This CDR3 region has 16 residues. CDR1 and CDR2 from the germline V gene are SGHKS and YYEKEE (reference sequence). The trim removed 5 bases at V and 1 base at J, leaving 5 bases unmatched. The CDR3 region has the DNA TGTGCCAGCAGATCTAGCGGGAGGGATCGCACAGATACGCAGTATTTT. Translated: CASRSSGRDRTDTQYF.

The chain links TRBV18 to TRBJ2-3, with D tentatively TRBD2 (5 bases). Trimming took 2 bases from V and 2 from J, leaving 17 bases between them. Germline V gene data show CDR1 as KGHSH and CDR2 as LQKENI. The CDR3 sequence is 17 residues long. In nucleotides, the CDR3 is TGTGCCAGCTCACCAGGCCCTCCCGAAGCGGACACAGATACGCAGTATTTT. Translating it yields CASSPGPPEADTDTQYF. Looking up the rest from reference TRBV18 and TRBJ2-3 gives the full variable domain: NAGVMQNPRHLVRRRGQEARLRCSPMKGHSHVYWYRQLPEEGLKFMVYLQKENIIDESGMPKERFSAEFPKEGPSILRIQQVVRGDSAAYFCASSPGPPEADTDTQYFGPGTRLTVL.

Only a few counts were recorded for this clonotype. The V and J genes are TRBV7-3 and TRBJ2-2; TRBD1 agrees at 10 bases. V gave up 7 bases and J gave up 2 bases; unmatched junction bases: 7. Germline assignment: CDR1 SGHTA and CDR2 FQGTGA. The CDR3 spans 16 residues. This CDR3 is CASNKDRGLNTGELFF. DNA of the CDR3: TGTGCCAGCAACAAAGACAGGGGGCTAAACACCGGGGAGCTGTTTTTT.

This clonotype was found many times. Here the CDR3 reads CASAASKYNEQFF. The CDR3, as DNA: TGTGCCAGCGCGGCTAGCAAATACAATGAGCAGTTCTTC. The chain links TRBV6-1 to TRBJ2-1; D might be TRBD2 (5 bases). The CDR3 is 13 amino acids. Trimming pared 8 bases from V and 4 bases from J, leaving 12 bases between. The germline gives CDR1 MNHNS, CDR2 SASEGT.

The table lists this clonotype with many counts. This sequence joins TRBV11-2 and TRBJ2-3, with TRBD2 as a possible D gene (5 bases). Germline CDR1 SGHAT, CDR2 FQNNGV. The CDR3 spans 11 residues. The V gene lost 1 base and the J gene lost 11 bases, with 7 bases spanning the gap. This chain's CDR3 is CASSLGTQQYF. CDR3 bases: TGTGCCAGCAGCTTAGGGACTCAGCAGTATTTT.

This clonotype was recorded many times. The V gene is TRBV20-1, the J gene TRBJ2-7, with D possibly matching TRBD1 (7 bases). The CDR3 loop spans 14 amino acids. The germline V gene encodes CDR1 DFQATT and CDR2 SNEGSKA (reference sequence). Trimming cost V 3 bases and J 4 bases, with 16 bases left between them. The CDR3 here is CSAREGARLYEQYF. The CDR3 region has the DNA TGCAGTGCTAGGGAGGGGGCGCGCCTTTACGAGCAGTACTTC.

This clonotype was detected many times. V is TRBV2 and J is TRBJ2-2, with D tentatively TRBD1 or TRBD2 (5 bases each). CDR3 size: 15 residues. V lost 3 bases and J lost 5, with 13 bases in between. Germline CDR1 SNHLY, CDR2 FYNNEI. CDR3 bases: TGTGCCAGCAGTGATTTTGGGACGGGTACCGGGGAGCTGTTTTTT. It is translated as CASSDFGTGTGELFF.

This clonotype has just a few counts. The chain employs TRBV28 and TRBJ2-2; TRBD1 aligns across 9 bases. The V segment lost 5 bases and the J segment 7 bases; nucleotides outside the gene matches: 2. Germline CDR1 reads MDHEN; CDR2 reads SYDVKM. CDR3 length: 13 amino acids. CDR3 DNA sequence: TGTGCCAGCAGTGGACAGGGGATCGGGGAGCTGTTTTTT. Translation: CASSGQGIGELFF. The whole variable domain, filled in from reference TRBV28 and TRBJ2-2, reads DVKVTQSSRYLVKRTGEKVFLECVQDMDHENMFWYRQDPGLGLRLIYFSYDVKMKEKGDIPEGYSVSREKKERFSLILESASTNQTSMYLCASSGQGIGELFFGEGSRLTVL.

This clonotype was counted only a few times. With a much larger clone just one base away, this may be a read error. CDR3 coding DNA: TGTGCCGGCAGTCCGTCCCGGGACAGGGTAACTAACTATGGCTACACCTTC. Translating gives CAGSPSRDRVTNYGYTF. The chain has TRBV12-3 or TRBV12-4 and TRBJ1-2; TRBD1 aligns across 9 bases. This CDR3 has 17 amino acids.

The V gene is TRBV11-2, the J gene TRBJ2-1; D perhaps matches TRBD1 (5 bases). The CDR3 sequence is 16 residues long. Germline V gene sequence: CDR1 SGHAT, CDR2 FQNNGV. The V and J ends lost 3 bases and 2 bases respectively, with 14 bases between them. CDR3: CASSFRGLWPYNEQFF. The CDR3 DNA reads TGTGCCAGCAGCTTTAGGGGCCTATGGCCCTACAATGAGCAGTTCTTC.

This chain connects TRBV20-1 to TRBJ2-5, with 13 bases lining up with TRBD2. V shed 0 bases and J 5 bases; nucleotides not matched to a gene: 9. CDR1 DFQATT and CDR2 SNEGSKA come from the germline V gene (reference sequence). This CDR3 has 17 residues. This CDR3 is CSARDLLAGGPGETQYF. CDR3 nucleotide sequence: TGCAGTGCTAGAGACCTACTAGCGGGAGGGCCAGGGGAGACCCAGTACTTC.

The sample holds many counts of this clonotype. The rearrangement joins TRBV20-1 to TRBJ1-2, with D perhaps TRBD1 (5 bases). The V gene lost 1 base and the J gene lost 8 bases, with 14 bases spanning the gap. The CDR3 has 13 amino acids. Looked up from germline, CDR1 is DFQATT and CDR2 is SNEGSKA (reference sequence). The CDR3 loop is CSARGGPLRGYTF. The CDR3, as DNA: TGCAGTGCTAGAGGGGGCCCTCTTAGGGGCTACACCTTC.

This clonotype has ten or more counts. This chain connects TRBV28 to TRBJ2-5; D perhaps matches TRBD1 (6 bases). The CDR3 has 14 residues. V was cut by 5 bases and J by 4 bases, with 14 bases left in between. Germline V gene lookup returns CDR1 MDHEN and CDR2 SYDVKM. The CDR3 is CASSPVGTPETQYF. Written as DNA, the CDR3 is TGTGCCAGCAGTCCGGTTGGGACACCAGAGACCCAGTACTTC.

Turning to this clonotype: One junction end disagrees with the germline gene, perhaps due to a read error. The chain uses TRBV3-1 and TRBJ2-2; TRBD2 agrees at 8 bases. CDR1 is LGHDT and CDR2 is YNNKEL in the germline V gene (reference sequence). The CDR3 runs 19 residues. The CDR3 loop is CASKDGQGSGKLDTGGLFF. CDR3 DNA sequence: TGTGCCAGCAAGGATGGTCAGGGTAGCGGGAAATTGGACACCGGGGGGCTGTTTTTT.

The count of this clonotype is one. The gene calls are TRBV6-4 and TRBJ2-1; 13 positions match TRBD2. This CDR3 has 17 residues. Germline-derived CDR1 and CDR2 are MRHNA and SNTAGT. With V trimmed by 0 bases and J by 5 bases, 4 bases remained unmatched. CDR3 loop: CASSDSGTSGIHNEQFF. The CDR3 DNA reads as TGTGCCAGCAGTGACTCTGGGACTAGCGGGATACACAATGAGCAGTTCTTC.